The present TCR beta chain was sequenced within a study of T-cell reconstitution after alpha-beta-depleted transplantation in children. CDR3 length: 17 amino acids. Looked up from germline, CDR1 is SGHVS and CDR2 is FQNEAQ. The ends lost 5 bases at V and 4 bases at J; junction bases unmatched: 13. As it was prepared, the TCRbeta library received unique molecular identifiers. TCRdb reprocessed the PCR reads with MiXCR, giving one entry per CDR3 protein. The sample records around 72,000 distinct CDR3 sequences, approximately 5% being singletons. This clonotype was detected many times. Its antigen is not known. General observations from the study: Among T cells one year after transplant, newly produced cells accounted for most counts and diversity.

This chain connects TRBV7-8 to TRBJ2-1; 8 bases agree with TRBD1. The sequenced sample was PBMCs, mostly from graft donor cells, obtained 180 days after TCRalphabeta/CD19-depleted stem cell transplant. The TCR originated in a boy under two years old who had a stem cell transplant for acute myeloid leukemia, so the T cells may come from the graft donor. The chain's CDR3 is CASSDTQGAGFYNEQFF. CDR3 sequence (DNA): TGTGCCAGCAGCGATACTCAGGGGGCCGGGTTTTACAATGAGCAGTTCTTC.